This TCR beta chain was documented in a study of early T cells in non-severe SARS-CoV-2 infection. Across the study: Sequencing was performed on bulk RNA from unsorted whole blood, leaving chains unpaired.

As to this clonotype: The antigen remains unidentified.

Study observations and caveats: Matching results from VDJdb favored anti-spike CD8 responses, leaving private and CD4 specificities undetected.

The TCR library protocol attached unique molecular identifiers to the individual cDNA molecules. One entry per CDR3 protein results from TCRdb running MiXCR on the 5' RACE reads. The repertoire holds some 91,000 distinct CDR3 sequences, with about 15% as singletons. This receptor was taken from an adult who was a healthcare worker with PCR-confirmed SARS-CoV-2 infection or an uninfected control (not recorded which). Material: whole blood.

CDR3 DNA: TGTGCCAGCAGCTTAGTCCTGGGCACTGAAGCTTTCTTT. Amino acids: CASSLVLGTEAFF. The genes are TRBV11-3 and TRBJ1-1; D is unclear. This CDR3 comprises 13 residues. CDR1 and CDR2 from the germline V gene are SGHNT and YENEEA. V lost 1 base and J 4 bases, leaving 7 bases between the germline ends.